This section outlines one T cell receptor (beta chain) sequence together with its context. The data were taken from a study of blood T cell repertoires in COVID-19. The protocol was immunoSEQ multiplex PCR, while the TCRdb copy is restricted to in-frame clones and leaves out a portion. Of approximately 230,000 clones in the sample, more than 70% were seen once. The receptor's source is a woman aged 25 to 39 with COVID-19, enrolled during active disease. Sequencing was carried out using peripheral blood.

The DNA of the CDR3 is TGTGCCAGCAGTTACTCGCCCACCAACTCAAATGAAGCTTTCTTT. Its protein is CASSYSPTNSNEAFF. The rearrangement joins TRBV6-5 to TRBJ1-1; D unresolved. V was trimmed by 0 bases and J by 7 bases, leaving 15 bases between them. Germline CDR1 is MNHEY and CDR2 is SVGAGI. This CDR3 spans 15 amino acids.